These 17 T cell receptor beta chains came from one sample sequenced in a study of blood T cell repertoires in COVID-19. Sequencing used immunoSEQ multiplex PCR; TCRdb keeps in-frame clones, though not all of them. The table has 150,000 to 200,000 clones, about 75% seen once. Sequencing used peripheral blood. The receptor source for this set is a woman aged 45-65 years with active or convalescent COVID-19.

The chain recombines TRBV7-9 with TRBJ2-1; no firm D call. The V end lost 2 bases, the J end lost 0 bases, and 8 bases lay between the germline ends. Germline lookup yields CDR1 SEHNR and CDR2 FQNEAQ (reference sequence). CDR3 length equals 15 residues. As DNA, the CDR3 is TGTGCCAGCAGCTTACTGGCTCTCTCCTACAATGAGCAGTTCTTC. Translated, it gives CASSLLALSYNEQFF.

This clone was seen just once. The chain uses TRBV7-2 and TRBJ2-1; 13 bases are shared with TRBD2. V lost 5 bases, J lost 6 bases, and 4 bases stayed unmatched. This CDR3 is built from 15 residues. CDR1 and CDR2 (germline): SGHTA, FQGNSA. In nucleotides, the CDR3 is TGTGCCAGCAGCCGGACTAGCGGGAGTCTCAATGAGCAGTTCTTC. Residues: CASSRTSGSLNEQFF.

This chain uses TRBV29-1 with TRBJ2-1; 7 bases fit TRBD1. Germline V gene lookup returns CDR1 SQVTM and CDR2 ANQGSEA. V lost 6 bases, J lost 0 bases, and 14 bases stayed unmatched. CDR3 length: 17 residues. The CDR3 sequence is CSVPKSGQVSSYNEQFF. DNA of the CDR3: TGCAGCGTACCAAAGAGCGGACAGGTTAGCTCCTACAATGAGCAGTTCTTC.

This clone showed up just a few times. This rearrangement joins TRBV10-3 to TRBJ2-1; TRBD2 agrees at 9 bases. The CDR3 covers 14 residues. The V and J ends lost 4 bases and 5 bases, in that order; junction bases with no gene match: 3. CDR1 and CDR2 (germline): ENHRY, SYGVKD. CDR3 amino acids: CAISGSSGDNEQFF. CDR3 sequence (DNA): TGTGCCATCAGTGGGTCTAGCGGGGACAATGAGCAGTTCTTC.

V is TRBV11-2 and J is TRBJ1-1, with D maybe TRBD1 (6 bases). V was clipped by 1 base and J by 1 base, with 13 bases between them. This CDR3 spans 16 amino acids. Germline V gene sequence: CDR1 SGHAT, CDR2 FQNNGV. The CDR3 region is CASSLAQGLRNTEAFF. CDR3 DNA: TGTGCCAGCAGCTTAGCGCAGGGGCTGAGGAACACTGAAGCTTTCTTT.

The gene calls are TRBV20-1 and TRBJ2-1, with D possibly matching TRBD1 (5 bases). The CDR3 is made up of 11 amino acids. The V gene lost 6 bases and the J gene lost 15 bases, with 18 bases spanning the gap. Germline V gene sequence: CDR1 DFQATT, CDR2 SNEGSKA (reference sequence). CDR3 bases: TGCAGTGCCCTCAAATGGGGCCGGTGGTTCTTC. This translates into CSALKWGRWFF.

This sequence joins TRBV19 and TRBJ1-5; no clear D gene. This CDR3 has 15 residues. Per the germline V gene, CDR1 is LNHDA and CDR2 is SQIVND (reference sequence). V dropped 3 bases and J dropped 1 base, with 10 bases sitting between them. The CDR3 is CASSISRGSNQPQHF. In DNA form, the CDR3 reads TGTGCCAGTAGTATCTCACGGGGAAGCAATCAGCCCCAGCATTTT.

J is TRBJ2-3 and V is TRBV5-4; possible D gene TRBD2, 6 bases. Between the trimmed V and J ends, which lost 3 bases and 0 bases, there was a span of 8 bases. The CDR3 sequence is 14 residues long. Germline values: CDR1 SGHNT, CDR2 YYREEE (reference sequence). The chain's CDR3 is CASSWGTSTDTQYF. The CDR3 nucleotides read TGTGCCAGCAGCTGGGGGACTAGCACAGATACGCAGTATTTT.

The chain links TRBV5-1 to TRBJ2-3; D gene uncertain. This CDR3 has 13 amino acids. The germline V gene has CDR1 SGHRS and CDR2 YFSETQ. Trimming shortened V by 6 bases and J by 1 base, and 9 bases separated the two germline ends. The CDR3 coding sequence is TGCGCCAGCAAATTCAGCGGCACAGATACGCAGTATTTT. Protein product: CASKFSGTDTQYF.

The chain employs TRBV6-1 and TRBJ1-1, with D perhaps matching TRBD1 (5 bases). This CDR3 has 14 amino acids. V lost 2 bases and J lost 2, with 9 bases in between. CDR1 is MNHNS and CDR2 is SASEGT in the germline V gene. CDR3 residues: CASSEYRSNTEAFF. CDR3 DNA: TGTGCCAGCAGTGAATACAGGAGCAACACTGAAGCTTTCTTT.

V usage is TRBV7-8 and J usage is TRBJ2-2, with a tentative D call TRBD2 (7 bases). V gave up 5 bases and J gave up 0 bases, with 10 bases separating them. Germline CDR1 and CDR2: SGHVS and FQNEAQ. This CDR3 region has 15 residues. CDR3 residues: CASSRGAANTGELFF. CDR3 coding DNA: TGTGCCAGCAGCCGGGGGGCCGCGAACACCGGGGAGCTGTTTTTT.

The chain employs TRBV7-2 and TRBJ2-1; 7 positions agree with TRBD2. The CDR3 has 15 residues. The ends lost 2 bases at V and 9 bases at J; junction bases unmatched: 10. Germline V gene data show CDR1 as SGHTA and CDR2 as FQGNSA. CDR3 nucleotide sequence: TGTGCCAGCAGCTTACGAAGCGGGGCGGGCGGTGAGCAGTTCTTC. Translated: CASSLRSGAGGEQFF.

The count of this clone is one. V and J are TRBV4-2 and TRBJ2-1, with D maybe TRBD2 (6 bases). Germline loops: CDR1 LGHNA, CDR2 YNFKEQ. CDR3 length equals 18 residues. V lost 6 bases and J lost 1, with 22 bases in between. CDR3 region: CASRPSHGGEVSYNEQFF. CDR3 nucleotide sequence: TGTGCCAGCAGACCCTCCCACGGGGGAGAAGTTTCCTACAATGAGCAGTTCTTC.

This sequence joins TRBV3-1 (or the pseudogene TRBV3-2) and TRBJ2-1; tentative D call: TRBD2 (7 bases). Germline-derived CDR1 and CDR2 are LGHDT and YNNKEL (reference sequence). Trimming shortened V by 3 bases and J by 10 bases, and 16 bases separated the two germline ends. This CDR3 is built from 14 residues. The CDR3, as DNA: TGTGCCAGCAGCCACGGGGGGCGCACTTGGGAGCAGTTCTTC. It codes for CASSHGGRTWEQFF.

The CDR3 region is CASPQGQGAHEQYF. As DNA, the CDR3 is TGTGCCAGCCCTCAGGGACAGGGGGCCCACGAGCAGTACTTC. The chain recombines TRBV5-6 with TRBJ2-7, with TRBD1 identical over 12 bases. J gave up 5 bases and V 7 bases, and 7 bases lay outside the gene matches. The CDR3 is made up of 14 amino acids. Germline V CDR1 and CDR2: SGHDT, YYEEEE.

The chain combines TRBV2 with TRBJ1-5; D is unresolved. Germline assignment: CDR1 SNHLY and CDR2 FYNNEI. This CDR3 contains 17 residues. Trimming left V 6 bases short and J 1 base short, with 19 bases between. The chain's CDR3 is CASSPASGRGSNQPQHF. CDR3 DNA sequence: TGTGCCAGCAGCCCAGCCTCGGGGAGAGGAAGCAATCAGCCCCAGCATTTT.

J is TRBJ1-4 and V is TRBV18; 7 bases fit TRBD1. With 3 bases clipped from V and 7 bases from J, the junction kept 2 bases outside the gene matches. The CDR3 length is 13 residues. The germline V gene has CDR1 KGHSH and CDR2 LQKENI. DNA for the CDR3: TGTGCCAGCTCACCTGCAGGGGGTGAAAAACTGTTTTTT. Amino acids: CASSPAGGEKLFF.